The rows below give T cell receptor beta chains drawn from one sample of a study of blood T cell repertoires in COVID-19. Assay: immunoSEQ multiplex PCR; the TCRdb copy retains only in-frame clones and omits some. Of 380,000 or so clones detected, 86% appear once; the ten largest clones hold around 7.4%. The sample comprised peripheral blood. The receptors originated from a woman aged 55-70 years with COVID-19, enrolled during active disease. Each CDR3 is given with its conserved first and last residue. The D gene is left open where the match is weak. Only part of the rows carry a size: once, few, many, or a class if the clone is expanded.

NA TRBJ2-3 NA TRBV11-3 CASSASRSQHTQYF TGTGCCAGCAGCGCTAGTCGATCGCAGCATACGCAGTATTTT
TRBD1 TRBJ1-6 NA TRBV27 CASSFLQGQSPLHF TGTGCCAGCAGTTTCCTTCAGGGACAGTCACCCCTCCACTTT
TRBD2 TRBJ2-5 NA TRBV7-6 CASSALLAGNQETQYF TGTGCCAGCAGCGCCCTACTAGCGGGGAACCAAGAGACCCAGTACTTC
TRBD2 TRBJ2-2 NA TRBV2 CASLAGLLNTGELFF TGTGCCAGCCTAGCGGGGCTATTGAACACCGGGGAGCTGTTTTTT
NA TRBJ1-4 NA TRBV7-8 CASSPPGGELEKLFF TGTGCCAGCAGCCCCCCGGGCGGGGAACTCGAAAAACTGTTTTTT
NA TRBJ2-7 NA TRBV30 CAWSPGQYEQYF TGTGCCTGGAGCCCTGGACAGTACGAGCAGTACTTC
NA TRBJ2-3 NA TRBV6-2/TRBV6-3 CASSVLGWATDTQYF TGTGCCAGCAGCGTTCTGGGCTGGGCGACAGATACGCAGTATTTT
NA TRBJ2-2 NA TRBV5-1 CASRRQEIANTGELFF TGCGCCAGCAGGCGTCAGGAAATCGCGAACACCGGGGAGCTGTTTTTT
TRBD1 TRBJ1-6 NA TRBV18 CASSPGTGDNSPLHF TGTGCCAGCTCCCCCGGGACAGGGGATAATTCACCCCTCCACTTT
TRBD1 TRBJ1-1 NA TRBV7-9 CASSLELLTGLDTEAFF TGTGCCAGCAGCTTAGAGCTATTGACAGGGTTGGACACTGAAGCTTTCTTT
TRBD2 TRBJ2-5 NA TRBV7-3 CASSLTTSGQETQYF TGTGCCAGCAGCTTAACAACTAGCGGGCAAGAGACCCAGTACTTC
NA TRBJ1-2 NA TRBV5-4 CASSLDGGLYGYTF TGTGCCAGCAGCTTGGATGGAGGGCTCTATGGCTACACCTTC
NA TRBJ1-1 NA TRBV7-9 CASSLVARGMNTEAFF TGTGCCAGCAGCTTGGTCGCCAGGGGAATGAACACTGAAGCTTTCTTT
NA TRBJ1-2 NA TRBV6-5 CASIRNRVYGYTF TGTGCCAGCATCAGAAACAGGGTTTACGGCTACACCTTC
TRBD2 TRBJ2-5 once TRBV7-9 CASSLRGGGSQETQYF TGTGCCAGCAGCTTACGTGGCGGGGGGTCTCAAGAGACCCAGTACTTC
NA TRBJ2-3 NA TRBV27 CASSLFNLGSTDTQYF TGTGCCAGCAGTTTATTCAACCTCGGGAGCACAGATACGCAGTATTTT
TRBD2 TRBJ2-7 once TRBV6-6 CASNSMGGFYEQYF TGTGCCAGCAACTCCATGGGGGGGTTCTACGAGCAGTACTTC
NA TRBJ2-1 NA TRBV5-1 CASSLGVGTYNEQFF TGCGCCAGCTCCCTGGGCGTGGGTACCTACAATGAGCAGTTCTTC
NA TRBJ1-1 NA TRBV19 CASSIRQRLNTEAFF TGTGCCAGTAGTATTCGTCAGAGGTTGAACACTGAAGCTTTCTTT
NA TRBJ1-1 NA TRBV9 CASSVGAGTEAFF TGTGCCAGCAGCGTAGGGGCAGGCACTGAAGCTTTCTTT
NA TRBJ2-7 NA TRBV6-5 CASSYSGGRGYEQYF TGTGCCAGCAGTTACTCAGGGGGTAGGGGCTACGAGCAGTACTTC
TRBD2 TRBJ2-5 once TRBV30 CAWSQTSGGAETQYF TGTGCCTGGAGTCAGACTAGCGGGGGGGCGGAGACCCAGTACTTC
NA TRBJ2-2 NA TRBV7-6 CASSLGRGITGELFF TGTGCCAGCAGCTTAGGCAGGGGAATAACCGGGGAGCTGTTTTTT
TRBD1 TRBJ1-5 NA TRBV11-2 CASSGTGGNQPQHF TGTGCCAGCAGCGGGACAGGGGGCAATCAGCCCCAGCATTTT
TRBD1 TRBJ1-6 NA TRBV6-5 CASSWDSNSPLHF TGTGCCAGCAGTTGGGACAGTAATTCACCCCTCCACTTT
TRBD2 TRBJ2-3 NA TRBV5-6 CASSLVSGVSTDTQYF TGTGCCAGCAGCTTGGTGAGCGGGGTTAGCACAGATACGCAGTATTTT
NA TRBJ2-5 NA TRBV6-5 CASSRTVYQETQYF TGTGCCAGCAGTCGGACAGTGTACCAAGAGACCCAGTACTTC
NA TRBJ1-2 few TRBV6-1 CASSEGDTAGYGYTF TGTGCCAGCAGTGAAGGGGACACCGCCGGCTATGGCTACACCTTC
TRBD2 TRBJ2-3 NA TRBV7-6 CASSRLAGGMDTQYF TGTGCCAGCAGCCGACTAGCGGGGGGGATGGATACGCAGTATTTT
TRBD1 TRBJ2-5 NA TRBV3-1/TRBV3-2 CASSQMSTGGGETQYF TGTGCCAGCAGCCAAATGTCGACAGGGGGCGGAGAGACCCAGTACTTC
NA TRBJ1-1 NA TRBV30 CAWSVGPGKAFF TGTGCCTGGAGTGTAGGGCCAGGGAAAGCTTTCTTT
NA TRBJ1-2 NA TRBV4-3 CASSQYVGSYGYTF TGCGCCAGCAGCCAATACGTGGGGAGCTATGGCTACACCTTC
NA TRBJ1-3 NA TRBV7-3 CASSRRGRTSGNTIYF TGTGCCAGCAGCCGGCGGGGGCGAACTTCCGGAAACACCATATATTTT
NA TRBJ1-1 NA TRBV2 CASSASQETEAFF TGTGCCAGCAGTGCTAGCCAGGAAACCGAAGCTTTCTTT
NA TRBJ2-7 NA TRBV4-1 CASSQDGQLYEQYF TGCGCCAGCAGCCAAGATGGGCAGCTCTACGAGCAGTACTTC
NA TRBJ2-3 NA TRBV30 CAWSLGVSTDTQYF TGTGCCTGGAGTCTGGGAGTTAGCACAGATACGCAGTATTTT
TRBD1 TRBJ1-3 NA TRBV5-4 CASSLLSQGGNTIYF TGTGCCAGCAGCTTGCTATCACAGGGGGGAAACACCATATATTTT
NA TRBJ1-5 NA TRBV2 CASRKTRGGSNQPQHF TGTGCCAGCAGGAAAACCAGGGGCGGTAGCAATCAGCCCCAGCATTTT
NA TRBJ2-7 few TRBV30 CAWSGRGGGRRYEQYF TGTGCCTGGAGTGGACGAGGGGGGGGGCGAAGGTACGAGCAGTACTTC
NA TRBJ2-5 NA TRBV27 CASRITDSRGTQYF TGTGCCAGCAGAATCACGGACAGTCGGGGGACCCAGTACTTC
TRBD2 TRBJ2-3 NA TRBV3-1/TRBV3-2 CASSPSWIAGGTTDTQYF TGTGCCAGCAGCCCTAGCTGGATAGCGGGGGGGACCACAGATACGCAGTATTTT
TRBD1 TRBJ1-1 NA TRBV12-3/TRBV12-4 CASSPQGARAFF TGTGCCAGCAGTCCACAGGGGGCAAGAGCTTTCTTT
TRBD1 TRBJ1-1 NA TRBV4-1 CASSQDDRGMRTEAFF TGCGCCAGCAGCCAGGACGACAGGGGAATGAGAACTGAAGCTTTCTTT